This passage covers 31 T cell receptor beta chains from one sample sequenced in a study of T cell responses to AZD1222 COVID-19 vaccine. Using immunoSEQ multiplex PCR, the repertoire was profiled, and TCRdb retains in-frame clones only, with some absent. The sample shows about 150,000 clones, 86% of them seen only once. The starting material was peripheral blood, obtained on day 0 of MenACWY control vaccination. The receptors stem from an adult in good health.

In its sample, this clone was seen a few times. The chain has TRBV19 and TRBJ1-5; D is undetermined. Trimming left V 4 bases short and J 2 bases short, with 9 bases between. This CDR3 comprises 14 residues. Germline loops: CDR1 LNHDA, CDR2 SQIVND (reference sequence). The CDR3 loop reads CASSTQRRNQPQHF. CDR3 sequence (DNA): TGTGCCAGTAGTACGCAACGCCGCAATCAGCCCCAGCATTTT.

V gene TRBV2 combines with J gene TRBJ2-3; 14 nucleotides line up with TRBD2. The CDR3 contains 21 residues. Germline CDR1 is SNHLY and CDR2 is FYNNEI. Unmatched junction bases numbered 15, after V lost 4 bases and J lost 0 bases. The DNA for the CDR3 is TGTGCCAGCAGTGGCCCTCCGGGACTAGCGGGAGCGGCGCCAAGCACAGATACGCAGTATTTT. Protein product: CASSGPPGLAGAAPSTDTQYF.

This clone came up once. The chain carries TRBV24-1 and TRBJ1-5; maybe TRBD1 (6 bases). The CDR3 has 16 amino acids. The V end was cut by 5 bases, the J end by 0 bases, with 13 bases between. Germline CDR1 and CDR2: KGHDR and SFDVKD. The CDR3 coding sequence is TGTGCCACCAGTGGCGAGGGGGGCAATAGCAATCAGCCCCAGCATTTT. Translating gives CATSGEGGNSNQPQHF.

The rearrangement uses TRBV10-3 and TRBJ1-6; D is possibly TRBD1 (5 bases). V lost 0 bases, J lost 5 bases, and 17 bases lay in between. The germline V gene has CDR1 ENHRY and CDR2 SYGVKD. The CDR3 extends over 18 amino acids. The chain's CDR3 is CAISESIGTWGNNSPLHF. The CDR3 coding sequence is TGTGCCATCAGTGAGTCGATCGGCACCTGGGGGAATAATTCACCCCTCCACTTT.

The chain is built from TRBV7-6 and TRBJ2-5; TRBD1 aligns across 7 bases. CDR1 is SGHVS and CDR2 is FNYEAQ in the germline V gene. Germline trimming cut 5 bases from V and 2 bases from J; bases unmatched to any gene: 8. The CDR3 covers 15 residues. The CDR3 here is CASSRGQDKQETQYF. CDR3 nucleotides: TGTGCCAGCAGCCGCGGACAGGACAAACAAGAGACCCAGTACTTC.

The chain is built from TRBV10-3 and TRBJ2-7; TRBD2 agrees at 10 bases. With 9 bases clipped from V and 1 base from J, the junction kept 6 bases outside the gene matches. In germline, CDR1 is ENHRY, CDR2 SYGVKD. The length of the CDR3 is 14 residues. The CDR3 protein is CAIRTSGMSYEQYF. CDR3 bases: TGTGCCATTCGCACTAGCGGGATGTCCTACGAGCAGTACTTC.

V is TRBV6-2 or TRBV6-3 and J is TRBJ2-7; perhaps TRBD1 as D (5 bases). Germline V gene data show CDR1 as MNHEY and CDR2 as SVGEGT. V was cut by 5 bases and J by 5 bases, with 22 bases left in between. The CDR3 runs 16 residues. The CDR3 loop is CASSRQFFTFLDEQYF. The CDR3 DNA reads TGTGCCAGCAGTCGACAGTTCTTCACCTTTCTCGACGAGCAGTACTTC.

This chain uses TRBV5-1 with TRBJ2-1, with D possibly being TRBD2 (6 bases). V was shortened by 5 bases and J by 4 bases, with 16 bases between the two germline ends. Germline V gene data show CDR1 as SGHRS and CDR2 as YFSETQ. This CDR3 is 15 amino acids long. CDR3 DNA sequence: TGCGCCAGCAGATACTCAGAAGGAGGGTACAATGAGCAGTTCTTC. Its protein is CASRYSEGGYNEQFF.

The chain joins TRBV15 to TRBJ1-3; unclear D gene. The CDR3 has 14 amino acids. Trimming shortened V by 4 bases and J by 0 bases, and 7 bases separated the two germline ends. Per germline, CDR1 LNHNV and CDR2 YYDKDF (reference sequence). CDR3 DNA: TGTGCCACCAGCAATATTTTCTCTGGAAACACCATATATTTT. Protein sequence: CATSNIFSGNTIYF.

The rearrangement links TRBV7-8 to TRBJ1-3; D is ambiguous. CDR1 is SGHVS, CDR2 FQNEAQ, per germline. The CDR3 has 15 residues. Trimming took 1 base from V and 0 from J, leaving 7 bases between them. The CDR3 DNA follows: TGTGCCAGCAGCTTAGGAACGGTCTCTGGAAACACCATATATTTT. It translates to CASSLGTVSGNTIYF.

The V gene is TRBV5-5, the J gene TRBJ2-7; TRBD2 is a possible D gene (6 bases). V gave up 0 bases and J gave up 0 bases, with 10 bases separating them. Germline loops: CDR1 SGHKS, CDR2 YYEKEE (reference sequence). CDR3 size: 15 residues. CDR3 protein: CASSLELGGSYEQYF. DNA of the CDR3: TGTGCCAGCAGCTTGGAATTGGGGGGCTCCTACGAGCAGTACTTC.

J is TRBJ2-5 and V is TRBV10-3; 8 bases line up with TRBD1. Germline trimming cut 5 bases from V and 0 bases from J; bases unmatched to any gene: 5. This CDR3 spans 15 amino acids. Germline values: CDR1 ENHRY, CDR2 SYGVKD. CDR3 region: CAISPGQGHQETQYF. For the CDR3, the DNA is TGTGCCATCAGTCCTGGACAGGGCCACCAAGAGACCCAGTACTTC.

The chain couples TRBV7-9 to TRBJ1-1; 7 bases are shared with TRBD1. This CDR3 spans 12 amino acids. The germline V gene has CDR1 SEHNR and CDR2 FQNEAQ (reference sequence). V dropped 5 bases and J dropped 12; count of bases not matched to a gene: 9. CDR3 sequence (DNA): TGTGCCAGCAGCCCCCAGGGGGGGCAACCTTTCTTT. Translating it yields CASSPQGGQPFF.

About this clone itself: The identical CDR3 is also encoded by other nucleotide sequences in the sample. This chain connects TRBV5-1 to TRBJ1-5, with no clear D. V was cut by 0 bases and J by 4 bases, with 5 bases left in between. Germline lookup yields CDR1 SGHRS and CDR2 YFSETQ. The CDR3 runs to 13 residues. The CDR3 nucleotides are TGCGCCAGCAGCTTGGATGGTAATCAGCCCCAGCATTTT. Translated, it gives CASSLDGNQPQHF.

The chain combines TRBV5-6 with TRBJ2-7; 11 bases map to TRBD2. The CDR3 has 14 residues. The trim removed 4 bases at V and 2 bases at J, leaving 2 bases unmatched. CDR1 and CDR2 (germline): SGHDT, YYEEEE. The CDR3 region is CASSQGLAAYEQYF. In DNA form, the CDR3 reads TGTGCCAGCAGCCAGGGACTAGCGGCCTACGAGCAGTACTTC. The full variable domain, completed using reference TRBV5-6 and TRBJ2-7, is DAGVTQSPTHLIKTRGQQVTLRCSPKSGHDTVSWYQQALGQGPQFIFQYYEEEERQRGNFPDRFSGHQFPNYSSELNVNALLLGDSALYLCASSQGLAAYEQYFGPGTRLTVT.

The rearrangement links TRBV7-8 to TRBJ1-5; D ambiguous. Germline V gives CDR1 SGHVS, CDR2 FQNEAQ. The CDR3 sequence is 16 residues long. Trimming removed 6 bases at V and 0 bases at J, with 15 bases between. The CDR3 is CASSPLTDNSNQPQHF. CDR3 DNA sequence: TGTGCCAGCAGTCCTCTTACAGACAATAGCAATCAGCCCCAGCATTTT.

This chain links TRBV27 with TRBJ2-2, with D unclear. This CDR3 has 13 residues. Germline CDR1 MNHEY, CDR2 SMNVEV (reference sequence). Trimming cost V 4 bases and J 2 bases, with 5 bases left between them. CDR3 protein: CASSSDNTGELFF. For the CDR3, the DNA is TGTGCCAGCAGTTCCGACAACACCGGGGAGCTGTTTTTT.

This rearrangement joins TRBV19 to TRBJ2-2; D not resolved. The length of the CDR3 is 16 residues. Trimming pared 3 bases from V and 0 bases from J, leaving 11 bases between. Germline CDR1 reads LNHDA; CDR2 reads SQIVND (reference sequence). For the CDR3, the DNA is TGTGCCAGTAGTATGTTCAGCACGCCGAACACCGGGGAGCTGTTTTTT. It translates to CASSMFSTPNTGELFF.

V is TRBV3-1 (or the pseudogene TRBV3-2) and J is TRBJ2-7; perhaps TRBD1 as D (6 bases). Trimming removed 3 bases from V and 2 bases from J, with 17 bases in between. Per germline, CDR1 LGHDT and CDR2 YNNKEL (reference sequence). This CDR3 region has 16 residues. The CDR3 protein is CASSHRTGTKPYEQYF. Written as DNA, the CDR3 is TGTGCCAGCAGCCATCGAACCGGGACAAAACCCTACGAGCAGTACTTC.

The gene calls are TRBV5-1 and TRBJ2-3; D gene uncertain. The V end lost 3 bases, the J end lost 2 bases, and 16 bases lay between the germline ends. Germline-derived CDR1 and CDR2 are SGHRS and YFSETQ. This CDR3 contains 16 residues. The chain's CDR3 is CASSSMVGIVTDTQYF. The CDR3 DNA reads as TGCGCCAGCAGCTCCATGGTAGGGATCGTCACAGATACGCAGTATTTT.

The genes are TRBV7-8 and TRBJ2-7; D is uncertain. The V gene's germline CDR1 is SGHVS and CDR2 FQNEAQ. The CDR3 covers 12 residues. The germline V and J ends were trimmed by 5 bases and 6 bases, with 11 bases remaining between them. CDR3 coding DNA: TGTGCCAGCAGCCCCCGGTTCTTCGAGCAGTACTTC. Translation: CASSPRFFEQYF.

The chain uses TRBV2 and TRBJ1-2; D gene uncertain. The germline V and J ends were trimmed by 4 bases and 5 bases, with 11 bases remaining between them. This CDR3 is built from 13 residues. Per the germline V gene, CDR1 is SNHLY and CDR2 is FYNNEI. Written as DNA, the CDR3 is TGTGCCAGCAGTGGGACGTTTTTTTATGGCTACACCTTC. This sequence encodes CASSGTFFYGYTF.

In its sample, this clone was seen a few times. The chain uses TRBV28 and TRBJ1-5, with a weak D call TRBD1 (6 bases). Germline V gene sequence: CDR1 MDHEN, CDR2 SYDVKM. The CDR3 consists of 15 residues. The V and J ends lost 4 bases and 3 bases respectively, with 13 bases between them. For the CDR3, the DNA is TGTGCCAGCAGTTCCCGGACAGTCTCCAATCAGCCCCAGCATTTT. Encoded protein: CASSSRTVSNQPQHF.

The J gene is TRBJ2-7, the V gene TRBV6-6; D gene ambiguous. Trimming shortened V by 6 bases and J by 4 bases, and 7 bases separated the two germline ends. Germline V gives CDR1 MNHNY, CDR2 SVGAGI (reference sequence). The CDR3 extends over 11 amino acids. The CDR3 loop is CASRETYEQYF. The DNA of the CDR3 is TGTGCCAGCAGAGAAACGTACGAGCAGTACTTC.

The rearrangement joins TRBV2 to TRBJ1-6; D remains unclear. This CDR3 comprises 15 residues. V was trimmed by 4 bases and J by 9 bases, leaving 16 bases between them. Germline CDR1 and CDR2: SNHLY and FYNNEI. CDR3 loop: CASSGQAPGGSPLHF. CDR3 DNA sequence: TGTGCCAGCAGTGGGCAGGCGCCGGGCGGTTCACCCCTCCACTTT.

The chain joins TRBV6-5 to TRBJ1-2, with D uncertain. Germline CDR1 is MNHEY and CDR2 is SVGAGI. Deletions cut 6 bases from V and 5 bases from J, with 16 bases between. There are 14 residues in the CDR3. CDR3 bases: TGTGCCAGCAGCCCATCCGGGAGCCAGTATGGCTACACCTTC. Translating gives CASSPSGSQYGYTF.

CDR3 in amino acids: CASSSVLRGTEAFF. CDR3 nucleotides: TGTGCCAGCAGTTCCGTACTAAGGGGCACTGAAGCTTTCTTT. V gene TRBV6-5 combines with J gene TRBJ1-1, with D tentatively TRBD1 (5 bases). This CDR3 is built from 14 residues. Trimming stripped 4 bases from V and 4 bases from J, with 13 bases between. The germline V gene has CDR1 MNHEY and CDR2 SVGAGI.

The chain links TRBV4-1 to TRBJ1-5; no reliable D call. The germline CDR1 and CDR2 sequences are MGHRA and YSYEKL. V was cut by 0 bases and J by 9 bases, with 9 bases left in between. This CDR3 has 13 residues. The CDR3 reads CASSQEAGTPQHF. The CDR3 DNA reads TGCGCCAGCAGCCAAGAGGCGGGTACGCCCCAGCATTTT.

The chain has TRBV28 and TRBJ1-1; no clear D gene. V was pared by 7 bases and J by 2 bases, with 14 bases between. CDR3 length: 14 residues. CDR1 and CDR2 (germline): MDHEN, SYDVKM. CDR3 protein: CASNSILLNTEAFF. The CDR3 nucleotides are TGTGCCAGCAATTCGATCCTCCTCAACACTGAAGCTTTCTTT.

V is TRBV5-6 and J is TRBJ1-2; 12 nucleotides match TRBD1. Germline values: CDR1 SGHDT, CDR2 YYEEEE. The trim removed 3 bases at V and 4 bases at J, leaving 7 bases unmatched. The CDR3 totals 16 residues. CDR3 loop: CASSSPGQGATYGYTF. CDR3 sequence (DNA): TGTGCCAGCAGCTCCCCGGGACAGGGGGCGACCTATGGCTACACCTTC. Supplemented by reference TRBV5-6 and TRBJ1-2, the full variable domain reads DAGVTQSPTHLIKTRGQQVTLRCSPKSGHDTVSWYQQALGQGPQFIFQYYEEEERQRGNFPDRFSGHQFPNYSSELNVNALLLGDSALYLCASSSPGQGATYGYTFGSGTRLTVV.

The chain uses TRBV3-1 (or the pseudogene TRBV3-2) and TRBJ1-1, with no clear D. Trimming shortened V by 2 bases and J by 7 bases, and 11 bases separated the two germline ends. Germline V lookup: CDR1 LGHDT, CDR2 YNNKEL (reference sequence). This CDR3 spans 13 amino acids. For the CDR3, the DNA is TGTGCCAGCAGCCAATATTCCGGAGATGAAGCTTTCTTT. Translation gives CASSQYSGDEAFF.